This record covers a single T cell receptor (beta chain). The data derive from a study of shared T cell receptors in the human thymus. The V and J ends lost 4 bases and 0 bases respectively, with 19 bases between them. CDR3 length: 16 amino acids. Germline lookup yields CDR1 SQVTM and CDR2 ANQGSEA. Data came from immunoSEQ multiplex PCR; TCRdb stores just in-frame clones and leaves some out. The profile shows 600,000 to 900,000 clones, 80% to 90% of them singletons. In addition, the sample was reused for a study of human thymus T cells. From that report: Resected material from corrective heart surgery provided the thymus tissue analysed. Thymic and blood repertoires seemed to favor certain V and J genes. Thymic TCR repertoires of unrelated people reportedly overlapped highly.

The sample comprised thymocytes. The clonotype originates from a girl in the first two years of life with a congenital heart defect. The chain carries TRBV29-1 and TRBJ2-7; D gene unclear. The CDR3, as DNA: TGCAGCGTTGCCCCGGTAGGCTCCCACTACTCCTACGAGCAGTACTTC. Residues: CSVAPVGSHYSYEQYF.